This T cell receptor beta chain comes out of a study of response to subunit inactivated influenza vaccine. This clonotype was seen a handful of times. TCRdb redid the calling of the RT-PCR reads with MiXCR, one entry per CDR3 protein. Among around 850,000 distinct CDR3 sequences, about 18% were seen once, and the ten largest hold roughly a tenth. This specimen consisted of PBMCs from blood, obtained more than 4 days after vaccination. The source is a man aged 50 to 60 who received an inactivated influenza vaccine.

The DNA of the CDR3 is TGTGCCAGCAGCGTAGCTTTAGCGGGAGGGCTCTCCTACAATGAGCAGTTCTTC. It is translated as CASSVALAGGLSYNEQFF. V gene TRBV9 combines with J gene TRBJ2-1, with 11 bases fitting TRBD2. CDR3 length: 18 amino acids. The germline gives CDR1 SGDLS, CDR2 YYNGEE. The junction had 5 bases not matched to a gene; V was cut back by 0 bases and J by 0 bases.